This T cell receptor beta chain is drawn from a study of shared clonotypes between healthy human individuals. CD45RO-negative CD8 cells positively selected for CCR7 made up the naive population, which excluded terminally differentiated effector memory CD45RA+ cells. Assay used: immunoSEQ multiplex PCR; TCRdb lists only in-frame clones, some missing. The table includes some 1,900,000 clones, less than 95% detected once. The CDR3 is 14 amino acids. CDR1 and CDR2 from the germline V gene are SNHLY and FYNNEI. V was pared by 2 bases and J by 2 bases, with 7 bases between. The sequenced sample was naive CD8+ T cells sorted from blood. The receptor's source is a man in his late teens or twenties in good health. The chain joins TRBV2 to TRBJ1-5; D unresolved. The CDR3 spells CASSERPGNQPQHF. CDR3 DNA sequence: TGTGCCAGCAGTGAAAGACCAGGCAATCAGCCCCAGCATTTT.